A selection of T cell receptor beta chains follows, all from one sample in a study of control samples from healthy donors and cancer patients. Some clones are missing from TCRdb's copy, which holds only in-frame ones; the method was immunoSEQ multiplex PCR. The top ten hold 1.5% to 2% of the sample, which has roughly 190,000 clones, roughly nine tenths seen once. What was sequenced was blood. The receptors originated from a man in his thirties or forties in good health. CDR3s include the opening cysteine and the closing phenylalanine or tryptophan. D genes are given only for firm matches. Size values are once, few and many counts, or a class for expanded clones, and some rows have none.

d_call,j_call,clone_size,v_call,cdr3_aa,cdr3_nt
TRBD2,TRBJ2-7,NA,TRBV27,CASSPREGESYEQYF,TGTGCCAGCAGTCCCAGGGAGGGTGAGTCCTACGAGCAGTACTTC
NA,TRBJ2-1,NA,TRBV3-1/TRBV3-2,CASSQDLGRGGNEQFF,TGTGCCAGCAGCCAAGATCTTGGCAGGGGCGGGAATGAGCAGTTCTTC
TRBD1,TRBJ1-2,NA,TRBV13,CASSHRTGSNYGYTF,TGTGCCAGCAGCCATAGGACAGGATCTAACTATGGCTACACCTTC
NA,TRBJ1-3,once,TRBV7-6,CASSLAKGSGNTIYF,TGTGCCAGCAGCTTAGCGAAGGGCTCTGGAAACACCATATATTTT
NA,TRBJ1-1,once,TRBV18,CASSPTTLSPAFF,TGTGCCAGCTCACCCACGACACTGTCGCCCGCTTTCTTT
NA,TRBJ1-5,NA,TRBV19,CATDPGHNNQPQHF,TGTGCCACCGACCCGGGACATAACAATCAGCCCCAGCATTTT
NA,TRBJ2-7,NA,TRBV10-3,CAISESPRGSEQYF,TGTGCCATCAGTGAGTCTCCCAGGGGCAGCGAGCAGTACTTC
TRBD1,TRBJ1-3,NA,TRBV10-1,CASSPDRAGNTIYF,TGCGCCAGCAGTCCGGACAGGGCTGGAAACACCATATATTTT
NA,TRBJ1-4,NA,TRBV7-8,CASSLGRGLNEKLFF,TGTGCCAGCAGCTTAGGGCGTGGCTTGAATGAAAAACTGTTTTTT
TRBD1,TRBJ2-1,NA,TRBV5-1,CASSSGQGPPEQFF,TGCGCCAGCAGCTCGGGACAGGGTCCCCCTGAGCAGTTCTTC
NA,TRBJ2-7,NA,TRBV6-5,CASRTTSYEQYF,TGTGCCAGCAGGACGACCTCCTACGAGCAGTACTTC
NA,TRBJ1-4,NA,TRBV10-2,CASAHALAGRSEKLFF,TGCGCCAGCGCTCATGCGTTGGCAGGGAGAAGTGAAAAACTGTTTTTT
NA,TRBJ2-5,NA,TRBV7-2,CASSFGARGETQYF,TGTGCCAGCAGCTTTGGAGCCAGGGGAGAGACCCAGTACTTC
NA,TRBJ2-7,NA,TRBV2,CASSDSPGAAIYEQYF,TGTGCCAGCAGTGATTCTCCCGGGGCGGCAATCTACGAGCAGTACTTC
NA,TRBJ2-3,NA,TRBV5-4,CASSSAGQTNTDTQYF,TGTGCCAGCAGCTCCGCCGGACAGACAAACACAGATACGCAGTATTTT
NA,TRBJ2-7,NA,TRBV18,CASSPRDGSYEQYF,TGTGCCAGCTCACCGCGGGACGGATCCTACGAGCAGTACTTC
TRBD2,TRBJ2-3,NA,TRBV11-3,CASSSRGGPDTQYF,TGTGCCAGCAGCTCTCGGGGGGGTCCAGATACGCAGTATTTT
NA,TRBJ1-1,NA,TRBV7-9,CASSLAVSDVRAFF,TGTGCCAGCAGCTTAGCGGTCTCAGATGTGAGAGCTTTCTTT
NA,TRBJ1-6,NA,TRBV15,CATSRDRDYNSPLHF,TGTGCCACCAGCAGAGATAGGGATTATAATTCACCCCTCCACTTT
NA,TRBJ1-1,NA,TRBV3-1/TRBV3-2,CASSAARAGGAFF,TGTGCCAGCAGCGCCGCCCGAGCCGGGGGAGCTTTCTTT
NA,TRBJ2-3,NA,TRBV11-1,CASSSDSVRGDTQYF,TGTGCCAGCAGCTCGGACAGCGTAAGAGGGGATACGCAGTATTTT
NA,TRBJ1-5,NA,TRBV5-6,CASSWGANQPQHF,TGTGCCAGCAGCTGGGGAGCAAATCAGCCCCAGCATTTT
TRBD1,TRBJ1-5,few,TRBV27,CASSQTGGINQPQHF,TGTGCCAGCAGCCAGACAGGGGGCATCAATCAGCCCCAGCATTTT
TRBD1,TRBJ1-1,NA,TRBV19,CASSILGQGRNTEAFF,TGTGCCAGTAGTATACTTGGACAGGGCCGGAACACTGAAGCTTTCTTT
NA,TRBJ1-2,once,TRBV16,CASSQYSDPYGYTF,TGTGCCAGCAGCCAATATTCTGACCCATATGGCTACACCTTC
NA,TRBJ2-6,NA,TRBV5-4,CATQTGANVLTF,TGTGCCACCCAAACTGGGGCCAACGTCCTGACTTTC
NA,TRBJ1-1,NA,TRBV29-1,CSVGSTAPGAAFF,TGCAGCGTTGGCTCTACAGCACCCGGGGCCGCTTTCTTT
TRBD1,TRBJ1-1,NA,TRBV5-1,CASSLRGGGNVNTEAFF,TGCGCCAGCAGCTTAAGAGGGGGCGGTAATGTGAACACTGAAGCTTTCTTT